This T cell receptor beta chain was identified in a study of blood T cell repertoires in COVID-19. Study-wide context: Sources were T cells, B-cell-depleted T cells, or PBMCs; the material itself was cDNA or gDNA.

The CDR3 is made up of 13 amino acids. Germline CDR1 WSHSY, CDR2 SAAADI. Deletions cut 10 bases from V and 0 bases from J, with 11 bases between. Produced via immunoSEQ multiplex PCR; TCRdb's table is partial and in-frame only. The table includes 45,000 to 65,000 clones, around 80% detected once. Sequencing was performed on peripheral blood. This clonotype was obtained from a woman at least 80 years old with COVID-19, enrolled during active disease. The rearrangement links TRBV10-2 to TRBJ2-3; the D is unclear. The CDR3 loop reads CATQDTSTDTQYF. In DNA form, the CDR3 reads TGCGCCACCCAGGATACAAGCACAGATACGCAGTATTTT.